This T cell receptor beta chain originates from a study of shared clonotypes between healthy human individuals. Terminally differentiated effector memory CD45RA+ cells were left out of the naive CD8 fraction, which was CD45RO-negative and positively selected for CCR7. This CDR3 has 14 residues. CDR1 is ENHRY, CDR2 SYGVKD, per germline. Trimming cost V 4 bases and J 0 bases, with 10 bases left between them. General study points: Clonotypes that were shared across a handful of donors made up approximately 5% of naive CD4 clonotypes.

The data were produced by immunoSEQ multiplex PCR, yet TCRdb's version contains in-frame clones alone and is incomplete. The sample records approximately 1.9 million clones, 85% to 95% being singletons. Regarding this clone: Its antigen is unidentified.

The chain is built from TRBV10-3 and TRBJ2-7; D not certain. Sequencing was performed on naive CD8+ T cells from PBMCs. The TCR originated in a man between 18 and 35 years old in good health. Some clones in this sample may be carry-over from other donors' samples. CDR3 region: CAISGDPSSYEQYF. In DNA, the CDR3 is TGTGCCATCAGTGGCGACCCGTCCTCCTACGAGCAGTACTTC.